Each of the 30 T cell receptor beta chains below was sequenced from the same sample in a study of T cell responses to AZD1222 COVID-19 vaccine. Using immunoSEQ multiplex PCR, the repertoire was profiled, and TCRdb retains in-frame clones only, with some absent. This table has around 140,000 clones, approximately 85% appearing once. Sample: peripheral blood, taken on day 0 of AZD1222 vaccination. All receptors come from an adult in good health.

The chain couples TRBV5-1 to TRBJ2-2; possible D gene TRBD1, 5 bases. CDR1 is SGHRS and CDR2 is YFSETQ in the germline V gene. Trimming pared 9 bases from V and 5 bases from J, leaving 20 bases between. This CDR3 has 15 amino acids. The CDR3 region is CATAQGTVGTGELFF. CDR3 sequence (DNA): TGCGCCACTGCCCAGGGAACAGTAGGGACCGGGGAGCTGTTTTTT.

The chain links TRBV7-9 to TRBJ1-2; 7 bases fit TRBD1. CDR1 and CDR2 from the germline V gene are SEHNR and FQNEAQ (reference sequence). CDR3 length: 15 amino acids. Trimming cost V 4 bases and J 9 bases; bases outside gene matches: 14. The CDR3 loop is CASSSNSNRGRSYTF. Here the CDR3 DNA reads TGTGCCAGCAGCTCAAATAGCAACAGGGGCCGGAGCTACACCTTC.

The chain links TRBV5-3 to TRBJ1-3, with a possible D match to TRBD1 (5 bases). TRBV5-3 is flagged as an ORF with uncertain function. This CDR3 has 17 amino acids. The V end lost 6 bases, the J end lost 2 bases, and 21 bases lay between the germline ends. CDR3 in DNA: TGTGCCAGAATCCCGGGTGGGGTACCAGGGACTGGAAACACCATATATTTT. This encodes CARIPGGVPGTGNTIYF.

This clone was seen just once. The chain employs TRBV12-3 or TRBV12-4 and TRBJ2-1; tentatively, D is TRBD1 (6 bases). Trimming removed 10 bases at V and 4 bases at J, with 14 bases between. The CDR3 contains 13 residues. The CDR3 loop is CATQVQGYNEQFF. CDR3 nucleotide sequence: TGTGCCACCCAGGTCCAGGGGTACAATGAGCAGTTCTTC.

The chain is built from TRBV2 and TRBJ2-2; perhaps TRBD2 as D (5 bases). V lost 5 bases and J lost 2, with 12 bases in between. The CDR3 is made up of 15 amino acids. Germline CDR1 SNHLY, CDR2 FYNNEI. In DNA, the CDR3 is TGTGCCAGCAGTCCAGACTACACCAACACCGGGGAGCTGTTTTTT. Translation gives CASSPDYTNTGELFF.

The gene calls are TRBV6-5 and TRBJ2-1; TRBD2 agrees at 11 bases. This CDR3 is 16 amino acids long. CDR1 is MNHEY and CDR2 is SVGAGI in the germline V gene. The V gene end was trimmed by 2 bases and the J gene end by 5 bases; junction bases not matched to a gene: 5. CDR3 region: CASSYGGTSGHNEQFF. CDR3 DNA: TGTGCCAGCAGTTACGGGGGGACTAGCGGCCACAATGAGCAGTTCTTC.

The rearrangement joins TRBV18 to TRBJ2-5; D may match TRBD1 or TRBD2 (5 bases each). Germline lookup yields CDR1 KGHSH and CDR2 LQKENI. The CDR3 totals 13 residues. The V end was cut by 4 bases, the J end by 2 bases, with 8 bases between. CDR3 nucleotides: TGTGCCAGCTCACTATGGGGGCAAGAGACCCAGTACTTC. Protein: CASSLWGQETQYF.

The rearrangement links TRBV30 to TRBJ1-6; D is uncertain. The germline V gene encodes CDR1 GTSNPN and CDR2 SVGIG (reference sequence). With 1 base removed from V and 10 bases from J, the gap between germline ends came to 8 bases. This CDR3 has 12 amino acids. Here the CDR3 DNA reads TGTGCCTGGAGTGGTCTGGGATCACCCCTCCACTTT. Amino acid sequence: CAWSGLGSPLHF.

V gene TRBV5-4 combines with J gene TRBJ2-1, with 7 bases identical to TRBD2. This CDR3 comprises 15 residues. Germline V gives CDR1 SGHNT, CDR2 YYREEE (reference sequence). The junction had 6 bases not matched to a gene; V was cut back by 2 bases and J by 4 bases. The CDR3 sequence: CASSFGLEAYNEQFF. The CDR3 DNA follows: TGTGCCAGCAGCTTCGGACTAGAGGCTTACAATGAGCAGTTCTTC.

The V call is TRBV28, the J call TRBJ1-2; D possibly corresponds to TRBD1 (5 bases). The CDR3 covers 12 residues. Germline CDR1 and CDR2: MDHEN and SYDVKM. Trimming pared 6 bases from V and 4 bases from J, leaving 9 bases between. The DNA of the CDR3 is TGTGCCAGCAGCTCGGGGCCCTATGGCTACACCTTC. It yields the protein CASSSGPYGYTF.

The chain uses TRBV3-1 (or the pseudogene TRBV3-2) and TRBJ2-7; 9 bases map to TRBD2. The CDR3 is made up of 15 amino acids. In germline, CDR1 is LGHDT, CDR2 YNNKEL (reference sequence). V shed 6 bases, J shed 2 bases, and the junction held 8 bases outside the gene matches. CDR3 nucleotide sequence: TGTGCCAGCAGACCGAAGCGGGGGGATCCCTACGAGCAGTACTTC. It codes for CASRPKRGDPYEQYF.

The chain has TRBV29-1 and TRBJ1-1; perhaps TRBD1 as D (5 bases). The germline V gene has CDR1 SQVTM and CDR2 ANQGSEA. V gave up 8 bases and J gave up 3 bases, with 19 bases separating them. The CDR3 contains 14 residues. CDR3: CSTRDPWPDTEAFF. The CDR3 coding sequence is TGCAGCACCCGGGACCCCTGGCCGGACACTGAAGCTTTCTTT.

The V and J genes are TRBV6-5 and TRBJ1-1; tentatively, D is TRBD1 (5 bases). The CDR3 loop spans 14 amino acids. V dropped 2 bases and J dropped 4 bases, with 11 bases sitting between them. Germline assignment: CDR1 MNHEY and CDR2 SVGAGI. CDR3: CASSYRGGSTEAFF. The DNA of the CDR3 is TGTGCCAGCAGTTACCGGGGCGGGAGCACTGAAGCTTTCTTT.

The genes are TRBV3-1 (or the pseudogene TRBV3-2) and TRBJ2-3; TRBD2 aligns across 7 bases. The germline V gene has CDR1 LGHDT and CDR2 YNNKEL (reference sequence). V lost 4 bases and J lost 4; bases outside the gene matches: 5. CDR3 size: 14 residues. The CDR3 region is CASSLGLVADTQYF. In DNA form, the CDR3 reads TGTGCCAGCAGCCTAGGACTAGTAGCAGATACGCAGTATTTT.

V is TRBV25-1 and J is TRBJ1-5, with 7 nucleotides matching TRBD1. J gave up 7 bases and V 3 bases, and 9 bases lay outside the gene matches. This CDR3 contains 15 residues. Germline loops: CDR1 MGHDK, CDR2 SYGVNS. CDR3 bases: TGTGCCAGCAGTGATTCCGGACAGGTGGGACAGCCCCAGCATTTT. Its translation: CASSDSGQVGQPQHF.

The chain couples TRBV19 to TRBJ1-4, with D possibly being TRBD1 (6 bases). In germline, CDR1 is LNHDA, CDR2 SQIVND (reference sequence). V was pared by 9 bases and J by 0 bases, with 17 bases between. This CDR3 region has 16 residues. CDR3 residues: CASSRGEGATNEKLFF. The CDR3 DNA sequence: TGTGCCAGCTCACGCGGGGAGGGGGCAACTAATGAAAAACTGTTTTTT.

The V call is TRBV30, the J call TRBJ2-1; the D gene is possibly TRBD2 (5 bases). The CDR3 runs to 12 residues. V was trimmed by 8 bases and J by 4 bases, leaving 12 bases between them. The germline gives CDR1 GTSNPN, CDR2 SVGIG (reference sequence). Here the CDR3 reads CAQTRGYNEQFF. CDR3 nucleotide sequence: TGTGCCCAAACCCGGGGATACAATGAGCAGTTCTTC.

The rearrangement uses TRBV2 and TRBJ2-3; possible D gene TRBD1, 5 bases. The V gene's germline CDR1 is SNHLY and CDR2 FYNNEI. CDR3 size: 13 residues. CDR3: CAPGRTWGDTQYF. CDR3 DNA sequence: TGTGCTCCGGGTAGGACCTGGGGCGATACGCAGTATTTT.

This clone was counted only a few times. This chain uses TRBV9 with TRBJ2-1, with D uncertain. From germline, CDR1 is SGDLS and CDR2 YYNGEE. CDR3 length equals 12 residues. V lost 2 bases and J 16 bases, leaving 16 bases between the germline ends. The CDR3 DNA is TGTGCCAGCAGCGTGAAGGGCCCCCAGCGTTTCTTC. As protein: CASSVKGPQRFF.

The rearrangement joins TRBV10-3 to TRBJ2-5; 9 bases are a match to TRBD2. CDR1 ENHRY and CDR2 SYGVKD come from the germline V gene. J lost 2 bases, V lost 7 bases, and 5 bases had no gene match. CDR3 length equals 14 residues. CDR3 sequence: CAIKATSGQETQYF. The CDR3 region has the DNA TGTGCCATCAAGGCTACTAGCGGGCAAGAGACCCAGTACTTC.

CDR3 region: CASSPWDSYNEQFF. In nucleotides, the CDR3 is TGTGCCAGCAGCCCCTGGGACAGTTACAATGAGCAGTTCTTC. The V call is TRBV9, the J call TRBJ2-1; 7 bases are a match to TRBD1. Germline V gene sequence: CDR1 SGDLS, CDR2 YYNGEE. This CDR3 is built from 14 residues. The V segment lost 4 bases and the J segment 4 bases; nucleotides outside the gene matches: 5. Together with reference TRBV9 and TRBJ2-1, the CDR3 gives the full variable domain: DSGVTQTPKHLITATGQRVTLRCSPRSGDLSVYWYQQSLDQGLQFLIQYYNGEERAKGNILERFSAQQFPDLHSELNLSSLELGDSALYFCASSPWDSYNEQFFGPGTRLTVL.

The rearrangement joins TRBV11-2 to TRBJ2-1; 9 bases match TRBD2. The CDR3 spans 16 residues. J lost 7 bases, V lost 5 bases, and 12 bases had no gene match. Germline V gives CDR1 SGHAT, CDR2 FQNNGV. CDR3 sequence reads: CASSIPPGGRGNEQFF. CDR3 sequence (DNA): TGTGCCAGCAGCATACCCCCCGGCGGGAGGGGGAATGAGCAGTTCTTC.

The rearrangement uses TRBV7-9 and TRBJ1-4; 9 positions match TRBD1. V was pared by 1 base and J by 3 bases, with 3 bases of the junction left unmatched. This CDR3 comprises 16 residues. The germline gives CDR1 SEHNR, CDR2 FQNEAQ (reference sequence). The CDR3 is CASSLGTGDPNEKLFF. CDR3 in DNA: TGTGCCAGCAGCTTAGGGACAGGGGATCCTAATGAAAAACTGTTTTTT.

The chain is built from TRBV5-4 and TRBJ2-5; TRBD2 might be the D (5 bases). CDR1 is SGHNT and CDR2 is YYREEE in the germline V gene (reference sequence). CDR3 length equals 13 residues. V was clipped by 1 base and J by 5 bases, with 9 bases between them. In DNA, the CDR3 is TGTGCCAGCAGCTTGCGGGGTTCGGAGACCCAGTACTTC. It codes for CASSLRGSETQYF.

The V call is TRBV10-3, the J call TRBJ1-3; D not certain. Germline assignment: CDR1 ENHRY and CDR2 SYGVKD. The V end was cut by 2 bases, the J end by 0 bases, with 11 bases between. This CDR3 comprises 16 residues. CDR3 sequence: CAISEGWPTSGNTIYF. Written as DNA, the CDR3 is TGTGCCATCAGTGAGGGTTGGCCGACCTCTGGAAACACCATATATTTT.

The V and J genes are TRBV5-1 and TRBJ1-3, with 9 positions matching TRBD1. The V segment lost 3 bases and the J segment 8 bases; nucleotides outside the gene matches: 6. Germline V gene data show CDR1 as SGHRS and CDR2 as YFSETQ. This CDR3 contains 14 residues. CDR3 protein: CASSSQGARDTIYF. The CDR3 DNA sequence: TGCGCCAGCAGCTCACAGGGGGCAAGGGACACCATATATTTT.

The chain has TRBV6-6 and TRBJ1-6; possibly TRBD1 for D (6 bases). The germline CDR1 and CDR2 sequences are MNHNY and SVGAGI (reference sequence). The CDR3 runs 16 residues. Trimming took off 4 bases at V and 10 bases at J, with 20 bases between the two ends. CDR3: CASSSIEGGTGSPLHF. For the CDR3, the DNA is TGTGCCAGCAGTTCCATAGAAGGGGGGACGGGATCACCCCTCCACTTT.

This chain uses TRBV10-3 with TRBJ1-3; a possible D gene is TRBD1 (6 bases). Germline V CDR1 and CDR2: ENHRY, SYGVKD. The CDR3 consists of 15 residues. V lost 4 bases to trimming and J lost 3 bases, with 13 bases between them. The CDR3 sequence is CAISGLQGLGNTIYF. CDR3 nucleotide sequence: TGTGCCATCAGTGGCCTACAGGGACTTGGAAACACCATATATTTT.

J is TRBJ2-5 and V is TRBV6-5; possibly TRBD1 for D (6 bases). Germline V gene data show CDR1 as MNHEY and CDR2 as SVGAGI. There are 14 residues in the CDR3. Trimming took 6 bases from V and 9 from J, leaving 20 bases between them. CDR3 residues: CASSPMGASMAQYF. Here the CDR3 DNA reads TGTGCCAGCAGCCCCATGGGGGCGTCGATGGCCCAGTACTTC.

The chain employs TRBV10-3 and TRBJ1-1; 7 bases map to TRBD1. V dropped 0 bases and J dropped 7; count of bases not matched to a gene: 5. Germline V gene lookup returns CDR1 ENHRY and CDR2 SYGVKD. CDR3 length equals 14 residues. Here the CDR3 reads CAISESIQGIEAFF. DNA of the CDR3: TGTGCCATCAGTGAGTCGATACAGGGGATTGAAGCTTTCTTT.